Shown below are 4 T cell receptor beta chains from a single sample sequenced in a study of graft-versus-host responses after intestinal transplantation. Produced via immunoSEQ multiplex PCR; TCRdb's table is partial and in-frame only. The sample holds around 97,000 clones, more than 85% seen once. Their antigens remain unidentified. The material was unstimulated CD8+ T cells sorted from spleen or lymph node cells, obtained before intestinal transplant. All receptors derive from a human donor who received an intestinal transplant.

The rearrangement links TRBV7-8 to TRBJ1-1, with D unclear. CDR1 SGHVS and CDR2 FQNEAQ come from the germline V gene. The CDR3 contains 11 residues. Trimming cost V 4 bases and J 10 bases, with 10 bases left between them. CDR3 amino acids: CASSSELIAFF. The CDR3 DNA reads TGTGCCAGCAGCTCGGAGTTGATAGCTTTCTTT.

This clone came up once. This chain connects TRBV7-9 to TRBJ1-1, with TRBD1 matching over 7 bases. This CDR3 contains 13 residues. V lost 8 bases to trimming and J lost 6 bases; unmatched junction nucleotides: 9. Germline-derived CDR1 and CDR2 are SEHNR and FQNEAQ (reference sequence). The CDR3 is CASGQVPEAEAFF. The CDR3 DNA reads as TGTGCCAGCGGACAGGTGCCCGAGGCTGAAGCTTTCTTT.

V is TRBV5-4 and J is TRBJ2-7; TRBD2 aligns across 13 bases. The CDR3 is made up of 17 amino acids. In germline, CDR1 is SGHNT, CDR2 YYREEE (reference sequence). V shed 7 bases and J 5 bases; nucleotides not matched to a gene: 15. This CDR3 is CASSGTSGVGLSDEQYF. The CDR3 DNA sequence: TGTGCCAGCTCCGGGACTAGCGGGGTGGGGCTATCGGACGAGCAGTACTTC.

This chain connects TRBV9 to TRBJ1-2; 12 positions agree with TRBD1. V trimming: 0 bases; J trimming: 6 bases; junction bases outside the gene matches: 9. The CDR3 spans 17 residues. Per the germline V gene, CDR1 is SGDLS and CDR2 is YYNGEE. As DNA, the CDR3 is TGTGCCAGCAGCGTAGTGGGGGGGACAGGGGGCAAGGATGGCTACACCTTC. Protein sequence: CASSVVGGTGGKDGYTF.